Sequencing of this T cell receptor (beta chain) was carried out in a study of blood T cell repertoires in COVID-19. Across the study: Collection of acute and convalescent COVID-19 samples took place in the United States, Italy and Spain. Sources were T cells, B-cell-depleted T cells, or PBMCs; the material itself was cDNA or gDNA.

In the authors' methods: From reference gene primer amplification, estimates of nucleated cell counts were derived. TCRdb's table, derived via immunoSEQ multiplex PCR, lists solely in-frame clones and lacks some. V, J and clone size derive from that table, while D and trimming were established from the DNA sequence. Here the sample spans 35,000 to 45,000 clones, 70% to 90% being singletons. Trimming cost V 5 bases and J 3 bases, with 8 bases left between them. In germline, CDR1 is MNHEY, CDR2 SVGEGT. The CDR3 runs 12 residues. The rearrangement joins TRBV6-2 or TRBV6-3 to TRBJ2-7; D is uncertain. Specimen: peripheral blood. This clonotype originated in a human donor in a cohort sampled during active COVID-19. The CDR3 nucleotides read TGTGCCAGCAGTAATTCCCGCTACGAGCAGTACTTC. This gives the protein CASSNSRYEQYF.